This T cell receptor (beta chain) was retrieved from a study of blood T cell repertoires in COVID-19 (dated by TCRdb to the early 2020s). Regarding the study in general: Samples covering the acute and convalescent phases of COVID-19 were provided by collaborators in the United States, Italy and Spain. The prospective study material was composed of cDNA or gDNA derived from T cells, B-cell-depleted T cells, or PBMCs. Deeply sampled blood TCRbeta repertoires from subjects exposed to, actively infected with, or recovered from COVID-19 were included in the dataset. The repertoires were made available in a free public database intended to serve as a resource for research on the immune response to SARS-CoV-2. The samples were drawn from the first 160 participants of the ongoing ImmuneRACE study and from 1,254 subjects provided by 6 global collaborators. The sample metadata nearly always contained a de-identified subject ID, COVID-19 status, age in years and sex. Where HLA class I and class II types were available, the types were taken from metadata supplied by the sample provider, not from assay-based typing.

The CDR3 numbers 13 residues from cysteine through phenylalanine. The CDR3 DNA has 39 bases and is translated from base 1. Taken from the germline V gene, the CDR1 and CDR2 loops are SNHLY and FYNNEI. V drops 8 bases and J drops 2 bases, leaving 12 bases in between. The immunoSEQ Assay, a bias-controlled multiplex PCR, was used to amplify TCRbeta CDR3 regions from genomic DNA. In the source study's methods: The number of nucleated cells in each sample was estimated from the amplification of reference gene primers within the assay. Sequence reads were collapsed and filtered to measure the absolute abundance of every unique TCRbeta CDR3 rearrangement. For each sample, productive Simpson clonality was calculated by taking the square root of Simpson's diversity index across productive rearrangements. The table was pulled from immuneACCESS by TCRdb, which kept in-frame rearrangements only. Such tables lose some clones; where checked, under half of the loss comes from unresolved V genes, and the rest has no known cause. The V and J calls and the clone size are those of that table, but D and trimming were determined from the DNA. The sample has about 61,000 clones on record, approximately 80% of them singletons. The top ten clonotypes cover less than 7% of the sample.

Comments on this clone: Which antigen it targets is not known. Base qualities are not at hand, and no much larger clone is one base apart.

Broader findings and caveats from the paper: The amount of clinical and demographic metadata varied by source and participant and was provided uncurated.

Each collaborating institution followed its own protocols to collect whole blood in K2EDTA tubes. For TCRbeta analysis, collaborators shipped samples in one of three forms: frozen whole blood, isolated PBMCs, or DNA extracted from either of those sample types. The sample consisted of peripheral blood. This receptor chain uses TRBV2 and TRBJ2-5, and perhaps TRBD2 as D gene, on 6 matching bases. The receptor was isolated from a woman in her 70s with acute or convalescent COVID-19. This receptor has the CDR3 CASVETRQETQYF. The sequence in DNA is TGTGCCAGCGTCGAGACTAGACAAGAGACCCAGTACTTC.